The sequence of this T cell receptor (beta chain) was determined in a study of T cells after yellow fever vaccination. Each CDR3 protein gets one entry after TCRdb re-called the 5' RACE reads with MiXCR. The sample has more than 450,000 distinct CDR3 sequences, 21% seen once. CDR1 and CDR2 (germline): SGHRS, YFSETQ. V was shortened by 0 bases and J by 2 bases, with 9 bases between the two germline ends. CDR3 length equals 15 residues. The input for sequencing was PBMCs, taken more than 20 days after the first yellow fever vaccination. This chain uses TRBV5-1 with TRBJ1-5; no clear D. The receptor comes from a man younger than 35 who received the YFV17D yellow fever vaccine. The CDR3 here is CASSLEGRGNQPQHF. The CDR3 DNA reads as TGCGCCAGCAGCTTGGAAGGGAGGGGCAATCAGCCCCAGCATTTT.